This TCR beta chain was retrieved from a study of T cell clonality in common variable immunodeficiency (dated by TCRdb to between 2015 and 2017). What the study reported, not specific to this receptor: CVID TCRbeta sequences reportedly showed fewer deletions and N-nucleotide insertions and lacked highly modified clones with 13 or more V deletions. Even though DNA input was the same, control samples had an average of about 90,000 unique sequences each, compared with roughly 34,000 in CVID samples. Healthy controls shared more TCRbeta clones with each other than CVID subjects shared among themselves (p < 0.0001). Correlations of repertoire features with clinical complications were constrained by heterogeneity among patients within the CVID cohort. The authors noted that sequencing repertoires of T cell subpopulations would be needed to clarify what caused the increased clonality in CVID. TCRbeta clonality was higher in CVID subjects than in healthy controls (t-test p = 0.018), and the increase was most characteristic of about a third of subjects.

V sheds 2 bases and J sheds 5 bases, leaving 11 bases between their ends. There are 13 amino acids in the CDR3, from cysteine to phenylalanine inclusive. The DNA has 30 bases, all within the CDR3, and is read from base 1. CDR1 and CDR2 (DFQATT, SNEGSKA) derive from the germline V gene (reference sequence). Both CVID patients and healthy controls were predominantly of Caucasian heritage. Heparinized peripheral whole blood samples of roughly 5 to 9 ml were obtained from each donor. TCRbeta CDR3 repertoires were sequenced from genomic DNA of adults with common variable immune deficiency (CVID) and healthy adult controls. The control group comprised around 22 healthy adult volunteers, around twelve female and roughly ten male, aged about 23 to 75 years with a mean age of 34. Diluted blood was subjected to density centrifugation over Hypaque 1077 or Ficoll-Paque for isolation of peripheral blood mononuclear cells. Unsorted mononuclear cells served as the source of genomic DNA, which was extracted either by Qiagen column purification or by a centrifugation-based method.

CVID samples and control samples contributed equivalent amounts of genomic DNA as sequencing input. For every sample, a 60 bp segment covering the rearranged TCRbeta CDR3 region was amplified and then sequenced. The immunoSEQ assay, a bias-corrected multiplex PCR with high-throughput sequencing, was employed for TCRbeta amplification. Regarding the original processing steps: Each unique nucleotide sequence was treated as a clone and annotated with V, D and J genes, copy number and frequency. Sequences were labeled productive if in frame, and non-productive if out of frame or containing stop codons. As previously described, clonality was computed from Shannon's entropy. The predicted amino acid sequences of productive clones were used to derive mean CDR3 Kyte-Doolittle hydropathy. Using the R hclust function, scaled V gene usage was clustered hierarchically with Manhattan distance and complete linkage. Sharing of clones by CDR3 amino acid sequence was evaluated through resampling of 12 repertoires per group over 100 rounds. Repertoires were searched for approximately 70 published EBV-specific and a few hundred published CMV-specific TCRbeta sequences. Two CVID samples that yielded fewer than 10,000 sequences were excluded from the analysis, so approximately 40 CVID repertoires were retained. TCRdb holds this immuneACCESS table with in-frame rearrangements only. Some clones are missing; in checked studies, unresolved V genes explain under half, and the rest has no known cause. V and J calls and clone size follow that table, whereas D and trimming were derived from the DNA. The sample records over 55,000 clones, none occurring a single time. More than 1.5% of the sample comes from the top ten.

This clone was counted at least ten times. Its binding antigen is unknown. The read terminates 3 residues ahead of where the CDR3 ends, so the germline J gene completes it. The V and J segments used are TRBV20-1 and TRBJ2-3, with a tentative D gene TRBD1 over 5 matching bases. This TCR was recovered from a person between 18 and 69 years old in good health. Sequencing was carried out using peripheral blood mononuclear cells. Partial CDR3 DNA: TGCAGTGCTAGACTCAGGGTACGAGATACG. Translated, this is CSARLRVRDT. The entire CDR3 protein reads CSARLRVRDTQYF.